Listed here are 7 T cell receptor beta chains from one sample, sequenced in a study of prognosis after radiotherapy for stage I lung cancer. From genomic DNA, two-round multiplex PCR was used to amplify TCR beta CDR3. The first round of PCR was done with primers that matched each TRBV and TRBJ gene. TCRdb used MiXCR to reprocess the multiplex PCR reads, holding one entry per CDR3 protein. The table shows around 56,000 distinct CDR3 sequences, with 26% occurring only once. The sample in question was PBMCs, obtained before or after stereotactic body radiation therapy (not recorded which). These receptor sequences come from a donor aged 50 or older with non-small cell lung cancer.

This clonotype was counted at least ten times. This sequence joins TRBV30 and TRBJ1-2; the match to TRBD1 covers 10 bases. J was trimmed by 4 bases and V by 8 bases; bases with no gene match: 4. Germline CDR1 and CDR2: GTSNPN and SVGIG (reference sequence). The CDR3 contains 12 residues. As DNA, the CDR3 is TGTGCCGGGACAGGGGTAAGCTATGGCTACACCTTC. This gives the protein CAGTGVSYGYTF.

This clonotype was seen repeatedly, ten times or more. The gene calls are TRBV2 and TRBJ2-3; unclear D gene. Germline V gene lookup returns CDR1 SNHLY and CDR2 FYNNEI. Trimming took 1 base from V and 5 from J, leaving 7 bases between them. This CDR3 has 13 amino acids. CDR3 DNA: TGTGCCAGCAGTGAAGAGGAGAAAGATACGCAGTATTTT. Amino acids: CASSEEEKDTQYF. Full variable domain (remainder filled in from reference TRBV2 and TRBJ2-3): EPEVTQTPSHQVTQMGQEVILRCVPISNHLYFYWYRQILGQKVEFLVSFYNNEISEKSEIFDDQFSVERPDGSNFTLKIRSTKLEDSAMYFCASSEEEKDTQYFGPGTRLTVL.

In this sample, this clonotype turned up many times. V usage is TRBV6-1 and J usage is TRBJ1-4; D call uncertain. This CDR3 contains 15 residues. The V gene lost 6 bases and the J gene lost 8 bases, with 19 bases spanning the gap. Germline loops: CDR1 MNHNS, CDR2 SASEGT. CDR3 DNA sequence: TGTGCCAGCAGCTCCGGACTGAGGGAACGGGAAAAACTGTTTTTT. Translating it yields CASSSGLREREKLFF.

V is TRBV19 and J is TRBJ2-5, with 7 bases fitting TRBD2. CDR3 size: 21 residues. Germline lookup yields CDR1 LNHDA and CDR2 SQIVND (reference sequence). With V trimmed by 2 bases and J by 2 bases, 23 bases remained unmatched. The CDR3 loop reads CASSIRGGVSILFGRQETQYF. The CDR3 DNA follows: TGTGCCAGTAGTATAAGGGGTGGGGTGTCGATTTTGTTCGGGAGGCAAGAGACCCAGTACTTC.

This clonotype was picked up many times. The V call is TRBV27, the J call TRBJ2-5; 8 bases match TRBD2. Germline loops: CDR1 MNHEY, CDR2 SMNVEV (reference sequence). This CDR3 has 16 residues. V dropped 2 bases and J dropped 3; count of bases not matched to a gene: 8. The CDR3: CASSLRAGGWEETQYF. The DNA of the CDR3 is TGTGCCAGCAGTTTACGGGCGGGGGGATGGGAAGAGACCCAGTACTTC.

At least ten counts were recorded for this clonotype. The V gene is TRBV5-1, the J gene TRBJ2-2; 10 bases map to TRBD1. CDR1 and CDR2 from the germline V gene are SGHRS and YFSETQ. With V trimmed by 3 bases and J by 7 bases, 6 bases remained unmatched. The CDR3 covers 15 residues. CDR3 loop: CASSSGTGAYGELFF. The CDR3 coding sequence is TGCGCCAGCAGCTCCGGGACAGGGGCTTACGGGGAGCTGTTTTTT.

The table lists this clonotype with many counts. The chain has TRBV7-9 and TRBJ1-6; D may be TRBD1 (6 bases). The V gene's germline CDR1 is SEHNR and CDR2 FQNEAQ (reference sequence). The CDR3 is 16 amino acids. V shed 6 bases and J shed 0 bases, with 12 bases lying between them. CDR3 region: CASRGTGSSYNSPLHF. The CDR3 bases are TGTGCCAGCAGGGGAACAGGGAGCTCCTATAATTCACCCCTCCACTTT.